Below are 32 T cell receptor beta chains sequenced from a single sample in a study of OX40 agonist ivuxolimab in advanced cancers. Sequencing was performed with immunoSEQ multiplex PCR; in TCRdb, only in-frame clones are kept and a portion is missing. The sample has about 35,000 clones; about 81% are singletons. The sample in question was CD4+ or CD8+ T cells sorted from blood, obtained in a trial of the OX40 agonist ivuxolimab. Receptors originate from an adult with an advanced solid tumor such as melanoma, head and neck, liver or kidney cancer.

The genes are TRBV5-4 and TRBJ2-2; the match to TRBD2 covers 11 bases. From germline, CDR1 is SGHNT and CDR2 YYREEE (reference sequence). V lost 0 bases, J lost 6 bases, and 7 bases stayed unmatched. This CDR3 comprises 17 residues. DNA of the CDR3: TGTGCCAGCAGCTTGGGGGCGCCTAGCGGGGGGCCCGGGGAGCTGTTTTTT. Its protein is CASSLGAPSGGPGELFF.

The rearrangement uses TRBV18 and TRBJ1-1, with D uncertain. V dropped 6 bases and J dropped 1 base, with 15 bases sitting between them. The CDR3 has 15 amino acids. CDR1 is KGHSH, CDR2 LQKENI, per germline. CDR3 amino acids: CASSRREGSNTEAFF. In DNA form, the CDR3 reads TGTGCCAGCTCCCGGCGGGAAGGGTCGAACACTGAAGCTTTCTTT.

As DNA, the CDR3 is TGTGCCAGCAGCACCGCCAGGAGGACGGGCAATCAGCCCCAGCATTTT. It specifies CASSTARRTGNQPQHF. The chain couples TRBV28 to TRBJ1-5; D is undetermined. Germline CDR1 and CDR2: MDHEN and SYDVKM. CDR3 length: 16 residues. V gave up 6 bases and J gave up 2 bases, with 17 bases separating them. Filled out from reference TRBV28 and TRBJ1-5, the complete variable domain reads DVKVTQSSRYLVKRTGEKVFLECVQDMDHENMFWYRQDPGLGLRLIYFSYDVKMKEKGDIPEGYSVSREKKERFSLILESASTNQTSMYLCASSTARRTGNQPQHFGDGTRLSIL.

V and J are TRBV10-3 and TRBJ2-5, with 9 bases that match TRBD2. Per the germline V gene, CDR1 is ENHRY and CDR2 is SYGVKD. V dropped 2 bases and J dropped 4; count of bases not matched to a gene: 20. This CDR3 comprises 20 residues. DNA for the CDR3: TGTGCCATCAGTGAGCGGGATCGAGGGGGAAGTCTAGCGGGACCAGAGACCCAGTACTTC. Residues: CAISERDRGGSLAGPETQYF.

This chain uses TRBV27 with TRBJ2-1; 10 bases match TRBD2. V was clipped by 7 bases and J by 5 bases; unmatched bases: 5. Per germline, CDR1 MNHEY and CDR2 SMNVEV (reference sequence). CDR3 length: 14 amino acids. DNA of the CDR3: TGTGCCAGCAAAACTAGCGGGGAAAACAATGAGCAGTTCTTC. Translation: CASKTSGENNEQFF.

V is TRBV12-5 and J is TRBJ1-1; D is possibly TRBD1 (6 bases). This CDR3 spans 14 amino acids. Trimming cost V 5 bases and J 0 bases, with 10 bases left between them. CDR1 and CDR2 (germline): LGHNT, FRNRAP. CDR3 loop: CASGPDSLNTEAFF. CDR3 sequence (DNA): TGTGCTAGTGGTCCGGACAGCCTGAACACTGAAGCTTTCTTT.

This clone ranks as large (0.1 to 1%). The chain carries TRBV28 and TRBJ1-3; D is ambiguous. The CDR3 is made up of 14 amino acids. Germline values: CDR1 MDHEN, CDR2 SYDVKM. Deletions cut 3 bases from V and 3 bases from J, with 9 bases between. In DNA, the CDR3 is TGTGCCAGCAGTTTCCGGGGAGGTGGAAACACCATATATTTT. The encoded protein is CASSFRGGGNTIYF.

In DNA, the CDR3 is TGTGCCAGCACGCCACAGGGAACAAATGAGCAGTTCTTC. Translating it yields CASTPQGTNEQFF. The chain is built from TRBV11-2 and TRBJ2-1; possible D gene TRBD1, 6 bases. Looked up from germline, CDR1 is SGHAT and CDR2 is FQNNGV. The V end lost 7 bases, the J end lost 7 bases, and 14 bases lay between the germline ends. The length of the CDR3 is 13 residues.

This clone was detected a few times. The chain joins TRBV10-1 to TRBJ1-5; no reliable D call. This CDR3 region has 13 residues. CDR1 and CDR2 from the germline V gene are WNHNN and SYGVQD (reference sequence). With 7 bases removed from V and 1 base from J, the gap between germline ends came to 8 bases. For the CDR3, the DNA is TGCGCCAGCACCAAACGGAGCAATCAGCCCCAGCATTTT. Amino acid sequence: CASTKRSNQPQHF.

This clone has just one count. The CDR3 loop is CASWSPSYGGLTEAFF. CDR3 bases: TGTGCCAGCTGGTCCCCCTCCTATGGTGGTTTGACTGAAGCTTTCTTT. The chain carries TRBV28 and TRBJ1-1; D uncertain. Germline CDR1 is MDHEN and CDR2 is SYDVKM. This CDR3 contains 16 residues. The germline V and J ends were trimmed by 8 bases and 5 bases, with 24 bases remaining between them.

The V gene is TRBV19, the J gene TRBJ1-1; D not resolved. Per the germline V gene, CDR1 is LNHDA and CDR2 is SQIVND (reference sequence). CDR3 length: 15 amino acids. V lost 0 bases and J 4 bases, leaving 12 bases between the germline ends. CDR3 region: CASSIDWATGTEAFF. The CDR3 region has the DNA TGTGCCAGTAGTATAGATTGGGCTACCGGCACTGAAGCTTTCTTT.

V and J are TRBV11-2 and TRBJ1-2; D unresolved. CDR3 length: 13 residues. In germline, CDR1 is SGHAT, CDR2 FQNNGV. V lost 5 bases and J 8 bases, leaving 15 bases between the germline ends. The CDR3 nucleotides are TGTGCCAGCAGCCTTCGGGTGCCGATCGGCTACACCTTC. Protein sequence: CASSLRVPIGYTF. The full variable domain, rest sourced from reference TRBV11-2 and TRBJ1-2, is EAGVAQSPRYKIIEKRQSVAFWCNPISGHATLYWYQQILGQGPKLLIQFQNNGVVDDSQLPKDRFSAERLKGVDSTLKIQPAKLEDSAVYLCASSLRVPIGYTFGSGTRLTVV.

The chain has TRBV2 and TRBJ2-6; TRBD2 matches at 8 bases. The V segment lost 0 bases and the J segment 1 base; nucleotides outside the gene matches: 8. Germline V gives CDR1 SNHLY, CDR2 FYNNEI. CDR3 length equals 19 residues. CDR3 coding DNA: TGTGCCAGCAGTGAAGCGCTCAGCGGGGGAGATTCTGGGGCCAACGTCCTGACTTTC. It encodes CASSEALSGGDSGANVLTF.

The chain uses TRBV19 and TRBJ2-5; the D call may be TRBD1 or TRBD2 (6 bases each). The V and J ends lost 9 bases and 1 base respectively, with 18 bases between them. This CDR3 comprises 15 residues. Germline assignment: CDR1 LNHDA and CDR2 SQIVND (reference sequence). CDR3 sequence reads: CASTIGGFGQETQYF. The CDR3 bases are TGTGCCAGCACCATAGGGGGGTTTGGCCAAGAGACCCAGTACTTC. Combining the CDR3 with reference TRBV19 and TRBJ2-5 gives the whole variable domain DGGITQSPKYLFRKEGQNVTLSCEQNLNHDAMYWYRQDPGQGLRLIYYSQIVNDFQKGDIAEGYSVSREKKESFPLTVTSAQKNPTAFYLCASTIGGFGQETQYFGPGTRLLVL.

The rearrangement joins TRBV15 to TRBJ2-1; maybe TRBD1 (5 bases). CDR3 length: 16 amino acids. Germline V gives CDR1 LNHNV, CDR2 YYDKDF (reference sequence). The V end was cut by 5 bases, the J end by 6 bases, with 20 bases between. The CDR3, as DNA: TGTGCCACCAGCTCCCCCGGGCAGGGTAAGGGCAATGAGCAGTTCTTC. It is translated as CATSSPGQGKGNEQFF. Supplemented by reference TRBV15 and TRBJ2-1, the full variable domain reads DAMVIQNPRYQVTQFGKPVTLSCSQTLNHNVMYWYQQKSSQAPKLLFHYYDKDFNNEADTPDNFQSRRPNTSFCFLDIRSPGLGDTAMYLCATSSPGQGKGNEQFFGPGTRLTVL.

The V call is TRBV5-4, the J call TRBJ2-3; no clear D gene. V was trimmed by 4 bases and J by 2 bases, leaving 5 bases between them. CDR1 SGHNT and CDR2 YYREEE come from the germline V gene (reference sequence). The CDR3 has 12 amino acids. CDR3 amino acids: CASSLTTDTQYF. In DNA form, the CDR3 reads TGTGCCAGCAGCCTAACCACAGATACGCAGTATTTT.

The V and J genes are TRBV6-6 and TRBJ2-7; D remains ambiguous. This CDR3 is built from 15 residues. Trimming shortened V by 6 bases and J by 2 bases, and 17 bases separated the two germline ends. Germline loops: CDR1 MNHNY, CDR2 SVGAGI (reference sequence). The CDR3 here is CASRDPTNRPYEQYF. The CDR3 nucleotides are TGTGCCAGCAGGGACCCGACAAATCGACCCTACGAGCAGTACTTC.

On this clone itself: At the DNA level, this CDR3 is encoded by other sequences in the same sample as well. The chain employs TRBV9 and TRBJ2-5; 12 bases align to TRBD2. The trim removed 4 bases at V and 5 bases at J, leaving 6 bases unmatched. The CDR3 consists of 15 residues. Germline V gives CDR1 SGDLS, CDR2 YYNGEE. The CDR3, as DNA: TGTGCCAGCAGCTCTAGCGGGGGGGCCGGGGAGACCCAGTACTTC. This codes for CASSSSGGAGETQYF.

The chain links TRBV30 to TRBJ1-2, with D unresolved. Germline V gene lookup returns CDR1 GTSNPN and CDR2 SVGIG (reference sequence). The CDR3 is 14 residues long. CDR3 DNA: TGTACCTTTAATTTGGGCCCCATCAACTATGGCTACACCTTC. Its protein is CTFNLGPINYGYTF. Looking up the rest from reference TRBV30 and TRBJ1-2 gives the full variable domain: SQTIHQWPATLVQPVGSPLSLECTVEGTSNPNLYWYRQAAGRGLQLLFYSVGIGQISSEVPQNLSASRPQDRQFILSSKKLLLSDSGFYLCTFNLGPINYGYTFGSGTRLTVV.

The sample holds one count of this clone. One end of the junction varies from germline; a read error may be responsible. The chain joins TRBV7-7 to TRBJ2-1; TRBD2 aligns across 7 bases. Germline CDR1 and CDR2: SSHAT and FNYEAQ (reference sequence). CDR3 size: 13 residues. The CDR3 bases are TGTGCTAGCAGCGGGGACGCGGCCGGAGAGCAGTTCTTC. As protein: CASSGDAAGEQFF.

This chain joins TRBV5-6 and TRBJ2-7, with D hard to call. CDR3 size: 13 residues. The germline CDR1 and CDR2 sequences are SGHDT and YYEEEE. V was clipped by 0 bases and J by 6 bases, with 10 bases between them. CDR3 loop: CASSLGWAAEQYF. The CDR3 DNA reads as TGTGCCAGCAGCTTGGGGTGGGCAGCCGAGCAGTACTTC.

The genes are TRBV10-3 and TRBJ2-7; no clear D. The CDR3 has 14 amino acids. Germline V gene lookup returns CDR1 ENHRY and CDR2 SYGVKD. Between the trimmed V and J ends, which lost 10 bases and 0 bases, there was a span of 16 bases. The CDR3 reads CATNRATSSYEQYF. The CDR3 region has the DNA TGTGCCACGAACCGGGCCACCAGCTCCTACGAGCAGTACTTC.

The chain carries TRBV9 and TRBJ2-6; D gene unclear. V was trimmed by 0 bases and J by 0 bases, leaving 4 bases between them. This CDR3 has 15 amino acids. CDR1 and CDR2 from the germline V gene are SGDLS and YYNGEE. CDR3 coding DNA: TGTGCCAGCAGCGTAGGCGGCTCTGGGGCCAACGTCCTGACTTTC. Its translation is CASSVGGSGANVLTF.

The chain couples TRBV11-2 to TRBJ2-5, with 9 nucleotides matching TRBD1. TRBJ2-7 matches the DNA end more closely, so the J call is doubtful. The CDR3 totals 15 residues. Germline V lookup: CDR1 SGHAT, CDR2 FQNNGV. CDR3 protein: CASSSYRGQGYEQYF. Here the CDR3 DNA reads TGTGCCAGCAGCTCTTACAGGGGGCAAGGATACGAGCAGTACTTC.

V and J are TRBV4-2 and TRBJ1-1, with a possible D match to TRBD1 (5 bases). V dropped 4 bases and J dropped 4 bases, with 16 bases sitting between them. Looked up from germline, CDR1 is LGHNA and CDR2 is YNFKEQ. The CDR3 loop spans 15 amino acids. This CDR3 is CASSLPAGRVTEAFF. The CDR3 coding sequence is TGTGCCAGCAGCCTACCGGCAGGGAGGGTCACTGAAGCTTTCTTT.

The chain couples TRBV15 to TRBJ2-3, with D maybe TRBD2 (6 bases). Germline loops: CDR1 LNHNV, CDR2 YYDKDF (reference sequence). The CDR3 loop spans 17 amino acids. V was shortened by 8 bases and J by 0 bases, with 21 bases between the two germline ends. The CDR3 loop is CATETGLMGSSTDTQYF. The CDR3 DNA sequence: TGTGCCACCGAAACGGGACTTATGGGATCTAGCACAGATACGCAGTATTTT.

The chain couples TRBV4-1 to TRBJ1-5; D not resolved. V lost 0 bases to trimming and J lost 1 base, with 4 bases between them. Germline CDR1 and CDR2: MGHRA and YSYEKL. CDR3 length: 14 residues. This CDR3 reads CASSQDFSNQPQHF. The CDR3 DNA reads TGCGCCAGCAGCCAAGATTTCAGCAATCAGCCCCAGCATTTT.

DNA for the CDR3: TGTGCCAGCAGTGAAAGAACTAGCGGGGGTAACGAGCAGTACTTC. As protein: CASSERTSGGNEQYF. The chain uses TRBV6-1 and TRBJ2-7; 11 bases line up with TRBD2. V trimming: 2 bases; J trimming: 5 bases; junction bases outside the gene matches: 5. The CDR3 is made up of 15 amino acids. Germline-derived CDR1 and CDR2 are MNHNS and SASEGT.

The CDR3 here is CATPYKQGSAYNEQFF. CDR3 bases: TGTGCCACCCCCTATAAACAGGGAAGTGCCTACAATGAGCAGTTCTTC. This chain links TRBV18 with TRBJ2-1, with D tentatively TRBD1 (6 bases). V was clipped by 10 bases and J by 2 bases, with 21 bases between them. CDR1 and CDR2 (germline): KGHSH, LQKENI. The CDR3 loop spans 16 amino acids.

The rearrangement joins TRBV5-1 to TRBJ1-3; the D is unclear. There are 18 residues in the CDR3. CDR1 is SGHRS, CDR2 YFSETQ, per germline. V gave up 1 base and J gave up 0 bases, with 17 bases separating them. The CDR3 DNA is TGCGCCAGCAGCTTGAACGACCAAAGTCTCAGCTCTGGAAACACCATATATTTT. This codes for CASSLNDQSLSSGNTIYF.

This chain uses TRBV7-3 with TRBJ2-5; D is unclear. Trimming took 0 bases from V and 5 from J, leaving 7 bases between them. Germline V gene lookup returns CDR1 SGHTA and CDR2 FQGTGA. This CDR3 has 13 residues. DNA for the CDR3: TGTGCCAGCAGCTTAACCCTCTTGGAGACCCAGTACTTC. This translates into CASSLTLLETQYF. The full variable domain, completed using reference TRBV7-3 and TRBJ2-5, is GAGVSQTPSNKVTEKGKYVELRCDPISGHTALYWYRQSLGQGPEFLIYFQGTGAADDSGLPNDRFFAVRPEGSVSTLKIQRTERGDSAVYLCASSLTLLETQYFGPGTRLLVL.

On this clone itself: One end of the junction fails to match germline, which may point to a read error. J is TRBJ2-7 and V is TRBV5-4; D unclear. The germline CDR1 and CDR2 sequences are SGHNT and YYREEE (reference sequence). The CDR3 runs to 12 residues. The CDR3 sequence: CASSLDSRARNF. CDR3 nucleotide sequence: TGTGCCAGCAGCTTGGATTCGAGAGCTAGGAACTTC.